The clone carrying this T cell receptor beta chain has only a few counts. Its antigen is still unknown. The data belong to a study of response to subunit inactivated influenza vaccine. Study-wide findings and caveats: T cells newly recruited by each seasonal influenza vaccination are few, the authors suggested.

MiXCR was run by TCRdb on the RT-PCR reads, yielding one entry per CDR3 protein. The sample lists more than 700,000 distinct CDR3 sequences, 21% occurring once. Trimming left V 0 bases short and J 0 bases short, with 12 bases between. Germline CDR1 and CDR2: PRHDT and FYEKMQ (reference sequence). This CDR3 region has 16 residues. The gene calls are TRBV13 and TRBJ2-7; D gene ambiguous. Source: PBMCs from blood, taken roughly 5 days after vaccination. The receptor's source is a man aged 45-65 years who received an inactivated influenza vaccine. This chain's CDR3 is CASSLGSALSSYEQYF. In nucleotides, the CDR3 is TGTGCCAGCAGCTTAGGCTCCGCCCTGAGCTCCTACGAGCAGTACTTC.